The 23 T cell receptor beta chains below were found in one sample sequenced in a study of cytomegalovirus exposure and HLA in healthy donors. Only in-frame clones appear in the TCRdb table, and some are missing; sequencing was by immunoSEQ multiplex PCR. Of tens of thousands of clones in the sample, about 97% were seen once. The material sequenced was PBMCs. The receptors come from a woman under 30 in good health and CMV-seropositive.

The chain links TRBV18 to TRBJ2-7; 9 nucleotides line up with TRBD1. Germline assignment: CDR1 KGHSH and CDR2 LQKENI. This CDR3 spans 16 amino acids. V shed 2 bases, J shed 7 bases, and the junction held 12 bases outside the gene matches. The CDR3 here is CASSPNWGQGQNEQYF. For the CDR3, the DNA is TGTGCCAGCTCACCAAACTGGGGACAGGGTCAGAATGAGCAGTACTTC.

CDR3 sequence reads: CASIPGTEAFF. The CDR3 bases are TGTGCCAGCATTCCAGGAACTGAAGCTTTCTTT. The gene calls are TRBV2 and TRBJ1-1; the D is unclear. The ends were cut back, 7 bases at V and 5 bases at J, with 8 bases in the middle. Germline CDR1 is SNHLY and CDR2 is FYNNEI. The CDR3 loop spans 11 amino acids.

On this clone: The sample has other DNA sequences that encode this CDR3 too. CDR3 residues: CASSLGGENTEAFF. The CDR3 bases are TGTGCCAGCAGCTTAGGGGGAGAGAACACTGAAGCTTTCTTT. The chain links TRBV7-9 to TRBJ1-1; no definite D call. The CDR3 runs to 14 residues. Germline V lookup: CDR1 SEHNR, CDR2 FQNEAQ (reference sequence). Deletions cut 1 base from V and 1 base from J, with 7 bases between.

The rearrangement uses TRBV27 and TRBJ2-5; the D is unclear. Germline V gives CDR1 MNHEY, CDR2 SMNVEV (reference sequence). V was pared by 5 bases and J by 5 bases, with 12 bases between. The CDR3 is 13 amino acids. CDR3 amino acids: CASSLLVGETQYF. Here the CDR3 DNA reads TGTGCCAGCAGTCTGCTAGTTGGGGAGACCCAGTACTTC.

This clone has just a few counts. The CDR3, as DNA: TGTGCCACCAGCAGAGATCAAGCGGGAGGAGGGTACGAGCAGTACTTC. Translating it yields CATSRDQAGGGYEQYF. The rearrangement uses TRBV15 and TRBJ2-7; 9 bases agree with TRBD2. Germline trimming cut 0 bases from V and 4 bases from J; bases unmatched to any gene: 7. The germline V gene encodes CDR1 LNHNV and CDR2 YYDKDF (reference sequence). The CDR3 consists of 16 residues.

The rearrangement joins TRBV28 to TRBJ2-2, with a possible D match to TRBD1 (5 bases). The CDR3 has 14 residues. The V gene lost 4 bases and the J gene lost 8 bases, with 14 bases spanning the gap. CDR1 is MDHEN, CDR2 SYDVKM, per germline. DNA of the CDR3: TGTGCCAGCAGTTCCGACCTGGGGCCGGGGGAGCTGTTTTTT. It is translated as CASSSDLGPGELFF.

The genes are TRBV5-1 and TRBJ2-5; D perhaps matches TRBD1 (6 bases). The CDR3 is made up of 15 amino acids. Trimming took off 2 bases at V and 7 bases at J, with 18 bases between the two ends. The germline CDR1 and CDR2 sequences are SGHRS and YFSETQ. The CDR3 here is CASSFVMTGGGTQYF. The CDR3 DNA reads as TGCGCCAGCAGCTTCGTTATGACAGGAGGTGGGACCCAGTACTTC.

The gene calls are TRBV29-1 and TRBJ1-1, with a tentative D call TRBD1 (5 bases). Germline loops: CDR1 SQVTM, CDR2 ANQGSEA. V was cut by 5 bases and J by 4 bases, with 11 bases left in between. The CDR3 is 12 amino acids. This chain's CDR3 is CSVLTGSTEAFF. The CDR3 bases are TGCAGCGTTCTTACAGGTTCCACTGAAGCTTTCTTT.

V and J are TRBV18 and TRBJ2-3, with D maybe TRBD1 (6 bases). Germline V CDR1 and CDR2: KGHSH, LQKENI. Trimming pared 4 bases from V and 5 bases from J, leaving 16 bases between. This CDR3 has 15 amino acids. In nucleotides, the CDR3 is TGTGCCAGCTCACGGACACAGGGCGTGGGAGATACGCAGTATTTT. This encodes CASSRTQGVGDTQYF.

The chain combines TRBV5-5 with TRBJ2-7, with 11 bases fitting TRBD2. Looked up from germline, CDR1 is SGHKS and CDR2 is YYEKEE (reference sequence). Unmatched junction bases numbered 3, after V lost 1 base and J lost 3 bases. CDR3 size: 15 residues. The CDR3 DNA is TGTGCCAGCAGCTTGCCGGGACTAGCGGACTACGAGCAGTACTTC. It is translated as CASSLPGLADYEQYF.

CDR3 sequence (DNA): TGCAGCGTTGAAAGAGCGGTAACCGGGGAGCTGTTTTTT. Protein: CSVERAVTGELFF. This sequence joins TRBV29-1 and TRBJ2-2; perhaps TRBD2 as D (5 bases). CDR1 SQVTM and CDR2 ANQGSEA come from the germline V gene. The ends were cut back, 2 bases at V and 5 bases at J, with 9 bases in the middle. The CDR3 has 13 residues.

The CDR3 DNA is TGTGCCAGCAGTGACTTAAAGGAAGTCCGGGGTGCATATTTT. Encoded protein: CASSDLKEVRGAYF. The J gene is TRBJ2-3, the V gene TRBV2; possibly TRBD2 for D (5 bases). Germline V gene data show CDR1 as SNHLY and CDR2 as FYNNEI. Trimming took 3 bases from V and 15 from J, leaving 22 bases between them. This CDR3 spans 14 amino acids.

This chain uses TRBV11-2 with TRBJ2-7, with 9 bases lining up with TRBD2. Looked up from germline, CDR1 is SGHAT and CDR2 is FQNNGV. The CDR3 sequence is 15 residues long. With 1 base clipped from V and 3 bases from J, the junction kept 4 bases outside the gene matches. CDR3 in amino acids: CASSLGLAGIYEQYF. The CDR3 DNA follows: TGTGCCAGCAGCTTAGGTCTAGCGGGAATCTACGAGCAGTACTTC. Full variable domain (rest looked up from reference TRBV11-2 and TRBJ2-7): EAGVAQSPRYKIIEKRQSVAFWCNPISGHATLYWYQQILGQGPKLLIQFQNNGVVDDSQLPKDRFSAERLKGVDSTLKIQPAKLEDSAVYLCASSLGLAGIYEQYFGPGTRLTVT.

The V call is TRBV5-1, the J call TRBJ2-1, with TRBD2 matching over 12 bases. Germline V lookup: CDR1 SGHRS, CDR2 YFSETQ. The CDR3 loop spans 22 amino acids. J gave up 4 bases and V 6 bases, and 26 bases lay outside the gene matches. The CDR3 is CASTLTELTESSGRDGYNEQFF. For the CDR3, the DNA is TGCGCCAGCACCCTCACAGAACTAACGGAGTCTAGCGGGAGGGATGGGTACAATGAGCAGTTCTTC. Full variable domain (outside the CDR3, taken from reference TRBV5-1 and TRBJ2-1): KAGVTQTPRYLIKTRGQQVTLSCSPISGHRSVSWYQQTPGQGLQFLFEYFSETQRNKGNFPGRFSGRQFSNSRSEMNVSTLELGDSALYLCASTLTELTESSGRDGYNEQFFGPGTRLTVL.

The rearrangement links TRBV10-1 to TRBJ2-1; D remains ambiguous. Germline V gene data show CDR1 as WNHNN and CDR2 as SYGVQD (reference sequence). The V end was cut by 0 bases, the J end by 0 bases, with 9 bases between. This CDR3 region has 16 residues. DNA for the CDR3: TGCGCCAGCAGTGAGTCCACCGGTAGCTCCTACAATGAGCAGTTCTTC. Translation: CASSESTGSSYNEQFF.

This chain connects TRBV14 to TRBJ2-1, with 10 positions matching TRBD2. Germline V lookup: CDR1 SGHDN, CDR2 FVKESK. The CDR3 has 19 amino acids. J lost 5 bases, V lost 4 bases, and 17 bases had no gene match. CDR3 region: CASSLRPNRGLAYNNEQFF. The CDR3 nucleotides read TGTGCCAGCAGCCTAAGGCCCAATCGGGGACTAGCGTATAACAATGAGCAGTTCTTC. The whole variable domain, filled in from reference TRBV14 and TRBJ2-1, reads EAGVTQFPSHSVIEKGQTVTLRCDPISGHDNLYWYRRVMGKEIKFLLHFVKESKQDESGMPNNRFLAERTGGTYSTLKVQPAELEDSGVYFCASSLRPNRGLAYNNEQFFGPGTRLTVL.

The CDR3 protein is CASSWAGTGELFF. CDR3 sequence (DNA): TGTGCCAGCAGTTGGGCCGGCACCGGGGAGCTGTTTTTT. The J gene is TRBJ2-2, the V gene TRBV27; D call uncertain. Germline loops: CDR1 MNHEY, CDR2 SMNVEV (reference sequence). V was shortened by 4 bases and J by 4 bases, with 7 bases between the two germline ends. This CDR3 is 13 amino acids long.

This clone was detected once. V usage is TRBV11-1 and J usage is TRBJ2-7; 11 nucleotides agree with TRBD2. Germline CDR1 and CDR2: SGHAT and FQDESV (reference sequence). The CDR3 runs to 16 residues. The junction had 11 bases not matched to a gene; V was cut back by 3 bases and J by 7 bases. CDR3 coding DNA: TGTGCCAGCAGCTTTATAGCGGGAGGGCCGGGAGAGGAGCAGTACTTC. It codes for CASSFIAGGPGEEQYF.

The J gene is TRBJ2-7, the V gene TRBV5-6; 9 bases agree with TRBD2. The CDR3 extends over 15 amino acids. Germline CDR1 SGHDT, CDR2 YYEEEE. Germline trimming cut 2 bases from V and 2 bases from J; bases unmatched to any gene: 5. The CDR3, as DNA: TGTGCCAGCAGCTTCGGGCAGCGGGAGGCCTACGAGCAGTACTTC. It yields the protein CASSFGQREAYEQYF.

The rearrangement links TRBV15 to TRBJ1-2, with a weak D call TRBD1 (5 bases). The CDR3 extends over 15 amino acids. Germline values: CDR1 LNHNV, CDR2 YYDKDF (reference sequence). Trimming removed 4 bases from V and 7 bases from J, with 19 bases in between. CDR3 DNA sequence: TGTGCCACCAGCACCTCTTGGGGAGGGGCGAGTGGCTACACCTTC. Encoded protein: CATSTSWGGASGYTF.

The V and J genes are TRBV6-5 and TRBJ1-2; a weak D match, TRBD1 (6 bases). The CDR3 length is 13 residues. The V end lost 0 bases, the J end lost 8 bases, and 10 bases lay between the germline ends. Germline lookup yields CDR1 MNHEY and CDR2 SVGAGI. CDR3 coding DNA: TGTGCCAGCAGTTACTCGGACAGTCGGGGCTACACCTTC. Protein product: CASSYSDSRGYTF.

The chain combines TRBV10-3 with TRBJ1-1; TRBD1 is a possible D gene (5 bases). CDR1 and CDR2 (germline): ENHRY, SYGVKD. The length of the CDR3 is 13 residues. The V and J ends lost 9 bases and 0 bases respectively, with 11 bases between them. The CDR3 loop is CAMMGGVNTEAFF. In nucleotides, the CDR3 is TGTGCCATGATGGGGGGGGTGAACACTGAAGCTTTCTTT.

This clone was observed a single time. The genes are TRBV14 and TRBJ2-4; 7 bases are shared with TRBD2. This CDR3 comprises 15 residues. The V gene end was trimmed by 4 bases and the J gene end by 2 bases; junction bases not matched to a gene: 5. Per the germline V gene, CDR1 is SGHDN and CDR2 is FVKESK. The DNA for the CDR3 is TGTGCCAGCAGCCGGGCCGGGGGGTCCAAAAACATTCAGTACTTC. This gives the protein CASSRAGGSKNIQYF.